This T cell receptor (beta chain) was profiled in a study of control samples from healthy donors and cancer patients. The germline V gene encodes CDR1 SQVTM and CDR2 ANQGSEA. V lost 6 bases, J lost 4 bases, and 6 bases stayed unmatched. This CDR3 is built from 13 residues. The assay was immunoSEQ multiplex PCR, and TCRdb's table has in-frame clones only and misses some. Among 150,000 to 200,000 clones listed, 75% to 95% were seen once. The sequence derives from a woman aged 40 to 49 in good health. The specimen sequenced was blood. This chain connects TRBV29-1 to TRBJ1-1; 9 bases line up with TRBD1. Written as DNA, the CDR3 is TGCAGCGTCCTGGGACAGGGAGGCACTGAAGCTTTCTTT. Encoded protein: CSVLGQGGTEAFF. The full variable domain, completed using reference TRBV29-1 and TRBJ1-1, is SAVISQKPSRDICQRGTSLTIQCQVDSQVTMMFWYRQQPGQSLTLIATANQGSEATYESGFVIDKFPISRPNLTFSTLTVSNMSPEDSSIYLCSVLGQGGTEAFFGQGTRLTVV.